Listed below are T cell receptor beta chains from one sample, sequenced in a study of human T cells and chemical hapten exposure. Via MiXCR, TCRdb re-called the RACE reads, giving one row per CDR3 protein. Here the sample spans under 75,000 distinct CDR3 sequences, around 10% being singletons. The specimen comprised whole blood, sampled in connection with sensitization to the hapten diphenylcyclopropenone (DPC). These TCRs come from a woman in her fifties or sixties with alopecia areata. Some clones in this sample may be carry-over from other donors' samples. CDR3s include the opening cysteine and the closing phenylalanine or tryptophan. The D gene is left open where the match is weak. Clone size is not always given. Where it is, it says once, few, many or a class for expanded clones.

clone_size	j_call	d_call	v_call	cdr3_aa	cdr3_nt
-	TRBJ2-5	TRBD1	TRBV23-1	CASSPTGGQGGETQYF	TGCGCCAGCAGTCCTACTGGGGGACAGGGTGGAGAGACCCAGTACTTC
few	TRBJ1-2	-	TRBV3-1	CASSRGPSGGYGYTF	TGTGCCAGCAGCCGAGGTCCTTCGGGCGGCTATGGCTACACCTTC
few	TRBJ1-4	-	TRBV7-2	CASGSQGHKEKLFF	TGTGCCAGCGGAAGCCAAGGGCATAAGGAAAAACTGTTTTTT
many	TRBJ2-7	-	TRBV10-3	CAISDGASYEQYF	TGTGCCATCAGTGATGGGGCCTCCTACGAGCAGTACTTC
many	TRBJ2-7	TRBD2	TRBV29-1	CSVGSGPSYEQYF	TGCAGCGTGGGTAGCGGGCCGTCCTACGAGCAGTACTTC
-	TRBJ2-7	-	TRBV4-2	CASSQDLMGSSYEQYF	TGTGCCAGCAGCCAAGACCTCATGGGTAGCTCCTACGAGCAGTACTTC
many	TRBJ1-5	TRBD1	TRBV25-1	CASSAATGGNQPQHF	TGTGCCAGCAGCGCGGCTACAGGGGGCAATCAGCCCCAGCATTTT
-	TRBJ1-2	-	TRBV7-2	CASSLEVGPYGYTF	TGTGCCAGCAGCTTAGAAGTGGGGCCCTATGGCTACACCTTC
many	TRBJ1-1	-	TRBV4-3	CASSQEWANTEAFF	TGCGCCAGCAGCCAAGAATGGGCGAACACTGAAGCTTTCTTT
many	TRBJ2-7	TRBD2	TRBV28	CASSSAAGGPTIYEQYF	TGTGCCAGCAGTTCCGCAGCGGGGGGACCGACGATCTACGAGCAGTACTTC
many	TRBJ1-2	-	TRBV4-3	CASSKGRDFYGYTF	TGCGCCAGCAGCAAAGGCAGGGATTTCTATGGCTACACCTTC
many	TRBJ2-1	TRBD2	TRBV29-1	CSVLRLAGDEQFF	TGCAGCGTTCTTCGTCTAGCGGGGGATGAGCAGTTCTTC
-	TRBJ2-3	TRBD2	TRBV9	CASSVGGGARSTDTQYF	TGTGCCAGCAGCGTAGGCGGGGGGGCCAGGAGCACAGATACGCAGTATTTT
many	TRBJ1-3	-	TRBV2	CASSVEGTSGNTIYF	TGTGCCAGCAGTGTTGAGGGCACCTCTGGAAACACCATATATTTT
-	TRBJ2-2	-	TRBV19	CASRQGLNTGELFF	TGTGCCAGCAGGCAGGGGCTGAACACCGGGGAGCTGTTTTTT
many	TRBJ1-2	TRBD1	TRBV7-9	CASSLDRTYGYTF	TGTGCCAGCAGCTTGGACAGGACCTATGGCTACACCTTC
-	TRBJ2-1	TRBD2	TRBV20-1	CSARDRRKRGDDNEQFF	TGCAGTGCTAGAGATAGACGGAAGCGGGGGGACGACAATGAGCAGTTCTTC
many	TRBJ2-3	TRBD2	TRBV7-2	CASSLVGTSGGTDTQYF	TGTGCCAGCAGCTTAGTCGGGACTAGCGGGGGCACAGATACGCAGTATTTT
-	TRBJ1-1	TRBD1	TRBV7-2	CASTLTGGTEAFF	TGTGCCAGCACCCTTACAGGGGGCACTGAAGCTTTCTTT
many	TRBJ2-2	-	TRBV9	CASSADTGELFF	TGTGCCAGCAGCGCGGACACCGGGGAGCTGTTTTTT
-	TRBJ2-4	-	TRBV11-1	CASSKLNIQYF	TGTGCCAGCAGCAAATTAAACATTCAGTACTTC
-	TRBJ2-7	-	TRBV18	CASSPGTNYEQYF	TGTGCCAGCTCACCTGGGACAAACTACGAGCAGTACTTC
many	TRBJ2-6	-	TRBV28	CASSRANVLTF	TGTGCCAGCAGTCGGGCCAACGTCCTGACTTTC
-	TRBJ2-1	TRBD1	TRBV12-3/TRBV12-4	CASSADRGHNEQFF	TGTGCCAGCAGTGCGGACAGGGGGCACAATGAGCAGTTCTTC
few	TRBJ2-4	-	TRBV18	CASSPHRTGGTYF	TGTGCCAGCTCACCTCATCGGACAGGAGGGACGTACTTC
few	TRBJ1-1	-	TRBV12-3/TRBV12-4	CASSLRGKAFF	TGTGCCAGCAGCCTCAGGGGTAAAGCTTTCTTT
few	TRBJ1-2	-	TRBV29-1	CSVEDGALRCTF	TGCAGCGTTGAAGATGGCGCATTAAGGTGCACCTTC
-	TRBJ2-6	-	TRBV18	CASSPRHLSGANVLTF	TGTGCCAGCTCACCTCGTCACCTCTCTGGGGCCAACGTCCTGACTTTC
-	TRBJ2-2	TRBD2	TRBV27	CASSFSSRGDLLDTGELFF	TGTGCCAGCAGTTTTTCCTCACGGGGGGACCTGTTGGACACCGGGGAGCTGTTTTTT
many	TRBJ2-1	TRBD2	TRBV6-4	CASSQRGSSYNEQFF	TGTGCCAGCAGCCAGCGGGGAAGCTCCTACAATGAGCAGTTCTTC
-	TRBJ2-7	TRBD2	TRBV28	CATLERDPYEQYF	TGTGCCACCTTGGAGCGGGACCCATACGAGCAGTACTTC
-	TRBJ1-1	TRBD1	TRBV20-1	CSAEIPGQGVGFF	TGCAGTGCTGAGATCCCGGGACAGGGGGTTGGTTTCTTT
few	TRBJ1-2	-	TRBV6-1	CASRASGGYTF	TGTGCCAGCAGGGCAAGCGGTGGCTACACCTTC
few	TRBJ2-7	-	TRBV6-4	CASSDSPLGNEQYF	TGTGCCAGCAGTGACTCCCCACTAGGGAACGAGCAGTACTTC
many	TRBJ1-5	-	TRBV4-1	CASSQRDQPQHF	TGCGCCAGCAGCCAGAGGGACCAGCCCCAGCATTTT
few	TRBJ2-1	-	TRBV6-5	CASSSIGDTLYNEQFF	TGTGCCAGCAGTTCAATAGGGGACACGCTCTACAATGAGCAGTTCTTC
many	TRBJ2-3	-	TRBV7-2	CASSSDSPTDTQYF	TGTGCCAGCAGCTCGGACTCACCCACAGATACGCAGTATTTT
many	TRBJ2-1	TRBD1	TRBV10-3	CAIRPGTGRDNEQFF	TGTGCCATCAGACCCGGGACAGGGAGGGACAATGAGCAGTTCTTC
-	TRBJ2-1	TRBD2	TRBV19	CASSTGTSSYNEQFF	TGTGCCAGTAGTACCGGGACTAGCAGCTACAATGAGCAGTTCTTC
few	TRBJ2-2	-	TRBV19	CASKVHTGELFF	TGTGCCAGTAAGGTGCACACCGGGGAGCTGTTTTTT
-	TRBJ2-2	-	TRBV25-1	CASSDRDLNTGELFF	TGTGCCAGCAGTGACCGGGACCTGAACACCGGGGAGCTGTTTTTT
many	TRBJ1-6	-	TRBV7-9	CASSLEQYNSPLHF	TGTGCCAGCAGCTTAGAACAGTATAATTCACCCCTCCACTTT
many	TRBJ1-3	-	TRBV6-5	CASSSGPYRRYSGNTIYF	TGTGCCAGCAGTTCCGGGCCCTACAGACGATACTCTGGAAACACCATATATTTT
-	TRBJ2-1	-	TRBV3-1	CASSQRGYNEQFF	TGTGCCAGCAGCCAAAGGGGCTACAATGAGCAGTTCTTC
many	TRBJ1-2	-	TRBV28	CASRPTPPYGYTF	TGTGCCAGCAGACCGACGCCCCCCTATGGCTACACCTTC
-	TRBJ1-1	-	TRBV6-5	CASRWNRGSEAFF	TGTGCCAGCCGGTGGAATAGGGGGAGTGAAGCTTTCTTT
few	TRBJ2-3	-	TRBV6-5	CASRPGRLTDTQYF	TGTGCCAGCAGGCCGGGGAGGTTAACAGATACGCAGTATTTT
-	TRBJ2-7	-	TRBV28	CASSLYGRYEQYF	TGTGCCAGCAGTTTATACGGGAGATACGAGCAGTACTTC
few	TRBJ2-1	TRBD2	TRBV7-2	CASSEGLAGVREQFF	TGTGCCAGCAGCGAGGGACTAGCGGGGGTTCGTGAGCAGTTCTTC